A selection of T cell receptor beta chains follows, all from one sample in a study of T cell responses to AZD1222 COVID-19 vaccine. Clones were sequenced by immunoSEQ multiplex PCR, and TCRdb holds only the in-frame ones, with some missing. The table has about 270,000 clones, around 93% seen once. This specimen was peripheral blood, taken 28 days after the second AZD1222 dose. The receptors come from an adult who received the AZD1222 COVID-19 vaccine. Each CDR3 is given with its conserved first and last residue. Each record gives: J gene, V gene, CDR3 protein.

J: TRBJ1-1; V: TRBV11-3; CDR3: CASSLVAGGKAFF
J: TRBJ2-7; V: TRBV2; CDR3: CASSGLARTEQYF
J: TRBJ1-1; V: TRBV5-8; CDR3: CASSLVRTNTEAFF
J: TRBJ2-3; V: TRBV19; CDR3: CASSTLPSWGGTDTQYF
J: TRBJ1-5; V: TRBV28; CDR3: CASSLAGVNQPQHF
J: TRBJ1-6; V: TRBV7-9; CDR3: CASSPGQGMSPLHF
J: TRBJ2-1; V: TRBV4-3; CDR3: CASSQESVALYNEQFF
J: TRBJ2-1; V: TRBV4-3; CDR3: CASSQASGNSYNEQFF
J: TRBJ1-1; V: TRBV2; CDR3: CASRSGMNTEAFF
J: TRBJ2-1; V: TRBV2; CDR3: CASSASGTGLGEQFF
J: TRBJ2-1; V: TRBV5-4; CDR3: CASSLRRGGAYNEQFF
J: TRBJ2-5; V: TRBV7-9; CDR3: CASIPGVAGVQETQYF
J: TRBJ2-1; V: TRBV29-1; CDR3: CSVDFSEQFF
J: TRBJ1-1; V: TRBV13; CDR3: CASSLQGARNTEAFF
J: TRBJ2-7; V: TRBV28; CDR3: CASRTGQASYEQYF
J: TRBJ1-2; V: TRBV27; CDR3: CASSPQGAGGYTF